The 21 T cell receptor beta chains below were found in one sample sequenced in a study of Graves' ophthalmopathy and Graves' hyperthyroidism. The authors amplified TCR beta CDR3 regions from RNA transcripts. Amplification began with first-round RT-PCR using HTBI primers, then second-round multiplex PCR was performed. One entry per CDR3 protein results from TCRdb running MiXCR on the multiplex PCR reads. The sample carries 500,000 to 700,000 distinct CDR3 sequences, about 40% recorded once. The source material was peripheral blood or thyroid tissue (not recorded which). All receptors derive from an adult man with Graves' hyperthyroidism.

The chain is built from TRBV10-3 and TRBJ2-7; the D gene is possibly TRBD1 (6 bases). Per germline, CDR1 ENHRY and CDR2 SYGVKD. V dropped 7 bases and J dropped 7 bases, with 17 bases sitting between them. CDR3 length equals 13 residues. The CDR3 nucleotides read TGTGCCATCAAAAGCCACAGGGACAATGAGCAGTACTTC. Amino acid sequence: CAIKSHRDNEQYF.

This clonotype was seen at least ten times. The chain employs TRBV2 and TRBJ1-2; 7 nucleotides agree with TRBD1. The germline V gene has CDR1 SNHLY and CDR2 FYNNEI. V lost 5 bases to trimming and J lost 5 bases; unmatched junction nucleotides: 14. CDR3 length: 16 amino acids. The CDR3 sequence: CASSPPGGLRGYGYTF. The CDR3 region has the DNA TGTGCCAGCAGTCCCCCAGGGGGGCTGAGGGGGTATGGCTACACCTTC.

With regard to this clonotype: One base away lies a much larger clone, so this may be a sequencing read error. The chain joins TRBV10-3 to TRBJ1-3, with D possibly being TRBD1 (6 bases). Per the germline V gene, CDR1 is ENHRY and CDR2 is SYGVKD. The CDR3 is 16 residues long. The CDR3 loop reads CAISESGRGSGSTIYF. The CDR3 bases are TGTGCCATCAGTGAGAGCGGCAGGGGCTCTGGAAGCACCATATATTTT.

This clonotype was counted between two and nine times. The V gene is TRBV19, the J gene TRBJ1-4; D perhaps matches TRBD1 (5 bases). The CDR3 contains 16 residues. Germline V gene sequence: CDR1 LNHDA, CDR2 SQIVND (reference sequence). V lost 8 bases and J 0 bases, leaving 16 bases between the germline ends. This chain's CDR3 is CASRNQRQTTNEKLFF. In nucleotides, the CDR3 is TGTGCCAGTCGAAACCAACGACAGACAACTAATGAAAAACTGTTTTTT.

This clonotype was recorded at least ten times. V is TRBV6-1 and J is TRBJ2-5; 8 bases line up with TRBD1. The CDR3 loop spans 15 amino acids. Germline trimming cut 2 bases from V and 6 bases from J; bases unmatched to any gene: 8. CDR1 and CDR2 from the germline V gene are MNHNS and SASEGT. CDR3 DNA sequence: TGTGCCAGCAGTGAAATGGCAGGGGGCAGGCAGACCCAGTACTTC. This translates into CASSEMAGGRQTQYF.

The rearrangement joins TRBV20-1 to TRBJ2-5; D may be TRBD2 (6 bases). V was shortened by 5 bases and J by 3 bases, with 16 bases between the two germline ends. The CDR3 runs 14 residues. CDR1 is DFQATT, CDR2 SNEGSKA, per germline (reference sequence). CDR3 DNA sequence: TGCAGTGCTGGAGCGCTCGGGAGCAAAGAGACCCAGTACTTC. Translating it yields CSAGALGSKETQYF.

This clonotype was seen ten or more times. The genes are TRBV6-6 and TRBJ1-2, with 7 nucleotides matching TRBD1. CDR1 and CDR2 from the germline V gene are MNHNY and SVGAGI (reference sequence). Losses at the gene ends were 6 bases for V and 2 bases for J; bases not matched to a gene: 6. CDR3 length equals 14 residues. CDR3 amino acids: CASRISTGNYGYTF. The CDR3 DNA reads as TGTGCCAGCAGAATCTCGACAGGGAACTATGGCTACACCTTC.

This clonotype was seen at least ten times. The chain carries TRBV12-3 or TRBV12-4 and TRBJ2-7, with 9 bases lining up with TRBD1. The CDR3 runs 16 residues. With V trimmed by 5 bases and J by 5 bases, 13 bases remained unmatched. The CDR3 DNA reads as TGTGCCAGCAGTCGATCAACCGGGACAGGGACCCACGAGCAGTACTTC. Its protein product is CASSRSTGTGTHEQYF.

The chain is built from TRBV6-5 and TRBJ2-3, with 12 bases matching TRBD2. The germline V gene encodes CDR1 MNHEY and CDR2 SVGAGI. This CDR3 is built from 17 residues. V trimming: 6 bases; J trimming: 6 bases; junction bases outside the gene matches: 13. In nucleotides, the CDR3 is TGTGCCAGCAGCCGTAGATCTAGCGGGAGGGAATCGGATACGCAGTATTTT. Residues: CASSRRSSGRESDTQYF.

The gene calls are TRBV7-9 and TRBJ2-5; weak D call: TRBD2 (6 bases). Trimming took off 6 bases at V and 4 bases at J, with 15 bases between the two ends. There are 14 residues in the CDR3. CDR1 is SEHNR and CDR2 is FQNEAQ in the germline V gene (reference sequence). CDR3 region: CASSSSGGRETQYF. The CDR3 bases are TGTGCCAGCAGTTCCAGTGGAGGGCGAGAGACCCAGTACTTC.

J is TRBJ1-2 and V is TRBV2; D may be TRBD1 (5 bases). The V end was cut by 8 bases, the J end by 7 bases, with 17 bases between. This CDR3 comprises 13 residues. Germline CDR1 is SNHLY and CDR2 is FYNNEI. CDR3 region: CASAPRGVRGYTF. In DNA form, the CDR3 reads TGTGCCAGCGCCCCACGAGGGGTGCGTGGCTACACCTTC.

The sample holds a few counts of this clonotype. The chain couples TRBV15 to TRBJ1-4, with no clear D. From germline, CDR1 is LNHNV and CDR2 YYDKDF (reference sequence). The CDR3 is 14 residues long. V was pared by 1 base and J by 6 bases, with 9 bases between. Here the CDR3 DNA reads TGTGCCACCAGCAGAGTGTTCTCCGATGAAAAACTGTTTTTT. It encodes CATSRVFSDEKLFF.

There are a few counts of this clonotype. Germline and junction disagree at one end, which may indicate a read error. The chain recombines TRBV10-3 with TRBJ1-1; 7 bases line up with TRBD1. This CDR3 comprises 16 residues. Germline V gene data show CDR1 as ENHRY and CDR2 as SYGVKD. CDR3 DNA sequence: TGTGCCAGCAGTCCGAGACAGGGATCCTATATCACTGAAGCTTTCTTT. Residues: CASSPRQGSYITEAFF.

V gene TRBV12-3 or TRBV12-4 combines with J gene TRBJ1-5, with D tentatively TRBD1 (5 bases). V lost 5 bases, J lost 6 bases, and 14 bases lay in between. The CDR3 is 14 amino acids. The CDR3 sequence is CASSVGGGSQPQHF. The DNA of the CDR3 is TGTGCCAGCAGTGTTGGGGGGGGGAGTCAGCCCCAGCATTTT.

At least ten counts were recorded for this clonotype. V gene TRBV20-1 combines with J gene TRBJ2-7; D may be TRBD2 (6 bases). This CDR3 has 14 residues. Trimming took off 0 bases at V and 3 bases at J, with 12 bases between the two ends. The V gene's germline CDR1 is DFQATT and CDR2 SNEGSKA (reference sequence). The CDR3 nucleotides are TGCAGTGCTAGAGATCGACTAGTAGGCTACGAGCAGTACTTC. Translated: CSARDRLVGYEQYF.

This clonotype was detected many times. The chain has TRBV7-6 and TRBJ2-5, with 7 bases fitting TRBD1. This CDR3 spans 13 amino acids. The V and J ends lost 6 bases and 4 bases, in that order; junction bases with no gene match: 5. Germline assignment: CDR1 SGHVS and CDR2 FNYEAQ. CDR3 nucleotide sequence: TGTGCCAGCAGACCTTCAGGGGGAGAGACCCAGTACTTC. Amino acids: CASRPSGGETQYF.

This clonotype was seen repeatedly, ten times or more. J is TRBJ1-2 and V is TRBV2; possibly TRBD1 for D (6 bases). V was shortened by 7 bases and J by 3 bases, with 15 bases between the two germline ends. The CDR3 is made up of 14 amino acids. Germline V gene sequence: CDR1 SNHLY, CDR2 FYNNEI. CDR3 in DNA: TGTGCCAGCACTAAGACAGGCACTTACTATGGCTACACCTTC. It codes for CASTKTGTYYGYTF.

This clonotype has only one observation. This chain joins TRBV4-1 and TRBJ2-3; D unresolved. Germline assignment: CDR1 MGHRA and CDR2 YSYEKL. Trimming left V 0 bases short and J 6 bases short, with 19 bases between. This CDR3 is built from 17 residues. The CDR3 spells CASSQDRRALKEDTQYF. The CDR3 coding sequence is TGCGCCAGCAGCCAAGATCGCCGGGCCCTAAAGGAGGATACGCAGTATTTT.

V usage is TRBV2 and J usage is TRBJ1-1, with 7 bases aligning to TRBD1. The CDR3 sequence is 15 residues long. The germline gives CDR1 SNHLY, CDR2 FYNNEI. With V trimmed by 5 bases and J by 1 base, 7 bases remained unmatched. CDR3 protein: CASSIPHRGNTEAFF. The CDR3 DNA follows: TGTGCCAGCAGTATCCCACACAGGGGGAACACTGAAGCTTTCTTT.

This chain uses TRBV19 with TRBJ1-5; the match to TRBD1 covers 11 bases. Trimming took 7 bases from V and 2 from J; bases not matched to a gene: 10. This CDR3 has 17 amino acids. Germline V CDR1 and CDR2: LNHDA, SQIVND (reference sequence). The CDR3 here is CASTRTGGSLGNQPQHF. Written as DNA, the CDR3 is TGTGCCAGTACGAGGACAGGGGGCTCTTTAGGCAATCAGCCCCAGCATTTT.

This clonotype has at least ten counts. V usage is TRBV6-1 and J usage is TRBJ1-1; the D gene is possibly TRBD1 (5 bases). This CDR3 is 15 amino acids long. In germline, CDR1 is MNHNS, CDR2 SASEGT. The germline V and J ends were trimmed by 7 bases and 6 bases, with 21 bases remaining between them. The CDR3, as DNA: TGTGCCAGCATGGGGGTGGTGACACTGATCGCTGAAGCTTTCTTT. Translation gives CASMGVVTLIAEAFF.